Listed below are T cell receptor beta chains from one sample, sequenced in a study of cytomegalovirus exposure and HLA in healthy donors. Some clones are missing from TCRdb's copy, which holds only in-frame ones; the method was immunoSEQ multiplex PCR. The profile shows approximately 130,000 clones, around 85% of them singletons. The material sequenced was PBMCs. All receptors derive from a woman younger than 45 in good health and CMV-seropositive. Both conserved end residues are part of each CDR3. Each record gives: clone size, V gene, CDR3 length, D gene, J gene, CDR3 DNA, CDR3 protein. A D gene is named only where the DNA matches it firmly. Clone size is stated in some rows and not others, as once, few, many or a class when expanded.

.	TRBV11-2	18	.	TRBJ2-7	TGTGCCAGCAGCGTGGGTGGAACAGGCGACGTTTGGGGGGACGAGCAGTACTTC	CASSVGGTGDVWGDEQYF
.	TRBV5-1	13	.	TRBJ2-7	TGCGCCAGCGGCCCCGGGACATCCTACGAGCAGTACTTC	CASGPGTSYEQYF
few	TRBV6-1	12	.	TRBJ1-2	TGTGCCAGCAGGCAGGGAGGGTATGGCTACACCTTC	CASRQGGYGYTF
.	TRBV30	15	TRBD2	TRBJ2-3	TGTGCCTGGAGCTCCGCGGGAGGGCCGACAGATACGCAGTATTTT	CAWSSAGGPTDTQYF
.	TRBV5-1	15	TRBD2	TRBJ2-7	TGCGCCAGCAGCTTGACTAGCGGGGTCTCCTACGAGCAGTACTTC	CASSLTSGVSYEQYF
.	TRBV7-9	12	.	TRBJ2-7	TGTGCCAGCAGCTCCCAGGGATTGGCGCAGTACTTC	CASSSQGLAQYF
.	TRBV11-2	11	.	TRBJ2-5	TGTGCCAGCAGCATACAAGAGACCCAGTACTTC	CASSIQETQYF
.	TRBV5-1	15	.	TRBJ1-4	TGCGCCAGCAGACCCGGGCCGTGGGGAGTGGAAAAACTGTTTTTT	CASRPGPWGVEKLFF
.	TRBV10-3	15	TRBD2	TRBJ2-1	TGTGCCATCAGTGACCAGCGGGAGATCAACAATGAGCAGTTCTTC	CAISDQREINNEQFF
.	TRBV19	14	.	TRBJ1-5	TGTGCCAGTAGTATCGGGTCGGAGGGCTTACCCCAGCATTTT	CASSIGSEGLPQHF
.	TRBV25-1	16	TRBD1	TRBJ1-2	TGTGCCAGCAGTGAAGCGGGTGGAGGACAGGGGTATGGCTACACCTTC	CASSEAGGGQGYGYTF
.	TRBV27	13	.	TRBJ1-1	TGTGCCAGCAGTTCGGTGATGAACACTGAAGCTTTCTTT	CASSSVMNTEAFF
.	TRBV10-3	17	TRBD1	TRBJ1-2	TGTGCCATCAGTGAACCGCTCCGCCCGGGACAGACTGGAGGCTACACCTTC	CAISEPLRPGQTGGYTF
once	TRBV5-1	13	TRBD1	TRBJ1-1	TGCGCCAGCAGCTCTGACAGGGATGCTGAAGCTTTCTTT	CASSSDRDAEAFF
.	TRBV28	13	.	TRBJ1-6	TGTGCCAGCAGCGCACGGGGAGGGGGACCCCTCCACTTT	CASSARGGGPLHF
.	TRBV30	14	TRBD2	TRBJ2-3	TGTGCCTGGACTAGCGGGGGGGCCTTAGATACGCAGTATTTT	CAWTSGGALDTQYF
.	TRBV6-1	19	TRBD1	TRBJ1-6	TGTGCCAGCAGTGAATCGTTCCCGACAGGGGACGCCCCTGGCAGACCCCTCCACTTT	CASSESFPTGDAPGRPLHF
.	TRBV28	11	.	TRBJ1-1	TGTGCCAGCAAAGAGGGAACTGAAGCTTTCTTT	CASKEGTEAFF
.	TRBV13	13	.	TRBJ1-1	TGTGCCAGCAGCCCCCCGGGACACTGTGAAGCTTTCTTT	CASSPPGHCEAFF
.	TRBV2	11	.	TRBJ2-1	TGTGCCAGCAGGCTGGCTGGTGAGCAGTTCTTC	CASRLAGEQFF
.	TRBV5-1	16	TRBD2	TRBJ2-1	TGCGCCAGCAGCCCCCTGGGGACTAGCGGAGGCAATGAGCAGTTCTTC	CASSPLGTSGGNEQFF
.	TRBV10-2	11	.	TRBJ2-2	TGCGCCAGCAGTGCCACAGGGGAGCTGTTTTTT	CASSATGELFF
few	TRBV28	15	.	TRBJ1-2	TGTGCCAGCAGTTCCAACTCCGGACTTAACTATGGCTACACCTTC	CASSSNSGLNYGYTF
.	TRBV2	14	.	TRBJ1-5	TGTGCCAGCAGTGATCCCAGGGGCAATCAGCCCCAGCATTTT	CASSDPRGNQPQHF
few	TRBV14	17	TRBD2	TRBJ2-6	TGTGCCAGCAGCCAAAGCGGGAGCCTCTCTGGGGCCAACGTCCTGACTTTC	CASSQSGSLSGANVLTF
once	TRBV2	14	.	TRBJ1-1	TGTGCCAGCACCAGGGAACTCATGAACACTGAAGCTTTCTTT	CASTRELMNTEAFF
few	TRBV2	14	TRBD1	TRBJ2-2	TGTGCCAGCAAAGGGACAGGGAACACCGGGGAGCTGTTTTTT	CASKGTGNTGELFF
.	TRBV11-1	16	TRBD2	TRBJ2-2	TGTGCCAGCAGCTCCCGGGGGGGCGAAAACACCGGGGAGCTGTTTTTT	CASSSRGGENTGELFF
.	TRBV2	13	.	TRBJ1-1	TGTGCCAGCAGTGTACAGGGGAACACTGAAGCTTTCTTT	CASSVQGNTEAFF
.	TRBV15	17	.	TRBJ2-1	TGTGCCACCAGCAGAGATCCCGGGGGACCCTTGTACAATGAGCAGTTCTTC	CATSRDPGGPLYNEQFF
.	TRBV9	14	.	TRBJ2-3	TGTGCCAGCAGCGTAGGCCAGGGAACAGATACGCAGTATTTT	CASSVGQGTDTQYF
few	TRBV27	12	.	TRBJ2-7	TGTGCCAGCAGTTCAGACTCCTACGAGCAGTACTTC	CASSSDSYEQYF
few	TRBV5-4	13	.	TRBJ2-7	TGTGCCAGCAGCTTAGGGGAGGCCTACGAGCAGTACTTC	CASSLGEAYEQYF
.	TRBV10-3	15	.	TRBJ1-2	TGTGCCGCCCGGGGGGAAGGGGATTCAGACTATGGCTACACCTTC	CAARGEGDSDYGYTF
.	TRBV7-2	13	.	TRBJ2-5	TGTGCCAGCAGCCCCTCTGGGGGGGAGACCCAGTACTTC	CASSPSGGETQYF
.	TRBV2	17	TRBD1	TRBJ2-1	TGTGCCAGCAGTGAAAGGTTCGGGGACAGGGGGATGTATGAGCAGTTCTTC	CASSERFGDRGMYEQFF
.	TRBV5-8	17	.	TRBJ1-5	TGTGCCAGCAGCCCTCCGACACGTTTTAAGAGCAATCAGCCCCAGCATTTT	CASSPPTRFKSNQPQHF
few	TRBV2	12	.	TRBJ2-7	TGTGCCAGCAGTGAACCTTCTTACGAGCAGTACTTC	CASSEPSYEQYF
.	TRBV27	15	TRBD1	TRBJ1-2	TGTGCCAGCAGTTTAAGGTGGACAGGCTCGAGTGGCTACACCTTC	CASSLRWTGSSGYTF
.	TRBV5-6	16	.	TRBJ2-3	TGTGCCAGCAGCTTGGGCCGGGGGGCGTTCACAGATACGCAATATTTT	CASSLGRGAFTDTQYF
.	TRBV28	14	TRBD1	TRBJ1-2	TGTGCCAGCAGTCCTGGACAGGGAAGATATGGCTACACCTTC	CASSPGQGRYGYTF
.	TRBV7-2	14	.	TRBJ2-7	TGTGCCAGCAAGCCCCAGACTGTCTACTACGAGCAGTACTTC	CASKPQTVYYEQYF
.	TRBV30	15	TRBD2	TRBJ2-3	TGTGCCTGGGTCCCTAGCGGTTCTAGCACAGATACGCAGTATTTT	CAWVPSGSSTDTQYF
few	TRBV7-3	14	.	TRBJ2-6	TGTGCCAGCAGCACGGACAGTGGGGCCAACGTCCTGACTTTC	CASSTDSGANVLTF